Below, 5 T cell receptor beta chains from the same sample are listed, as sequenced in a study of siplizumab effects on memory and regulatory T cells (dated by TCRdb to between 2018 and 2021). The library was obtained by the immunoSEQ multiplex PCR assay. TCRdb retrieved this table from immuneACCESS and kept in-frame rearrangements only. Not all clones are present; in checked studies, unresolved V genes account for under half, and no reason is known for the remainder. The sample table lists about 69,000 clones, roughly 88% of them with a count of one. The ten most abundant clones make up around 1.6% of the sample. Sequencing was done on a sample of Tregs sorted from blood. These receptors all come from a human donor in good health.

CDR3 bases: TGTGCCAGCACCATAACCCCAGGGGTCGGGGAGCTGTTTTTT. This codes for CASTITPGVGELFF. The chain joins TRBV7-3 to TRBJ2-2; D possibly corresponds to TRBD1 (6 bases). Germline CDR1 reads SGHTA; CDR2 reads FQGTGA. V lost 7 bases to trimming and J lost 7 bases, with 16 bases between them. The CDR3 sequence is 14 residues long.

The V and J genes are TRBV9 and TRBJ2-7; D remains unclear. The V gene lost 3 bases and the J gene lost 6 bases, with 16 bases spanning the gap. Germline CDR1 SGDLS, CDR2 YYNGEE. CDR3 size: 14 residues. The chain's CDR3 is CASSATTRTREQYF. CDR3 coding DNA: TGTGCCAGCAGCGCCACGACACGGACCCGCGAGCAGTACTTC. Full variable domain (missing parts from reference TRBV9 and TRBJ2-7): DSGVTQTPKHLITATGQRVTLRCSPRSGDLSVYWYQQSLDQGLQFLIQYYNGEERAKGNILERFSAQQFPDLHSELNLSSLELGDSALYFCASSATTRTREQYFGPGTRLTVT.

The chain combines TRBV28 with TRBJ2-1; D gene ambiguous. The length of the CDR3 is 13 residues. The ends were cut back, 8 bases at V and 6 bases at J, with 14 bases in the middle. Germline CDR1 reads MDHEN; CDR2 reads SYDVKM. CDR3: CASLSYMGNEQFF. CDR3 in DNA: TGTGCCAGCCTCTCCTACATGGGCAATGAGCAGTTCTTC.

V is TRBV5-4 and J is TRBJ1-3; D is undetermined. In germline, CDR1 is SGHNT, CDR2 YYREEE (reference sequence). CDR3 size: 16 residues. Trimming pared 0 bases from V and 0 bases from J, leaving 10 bases between. The CDR3 sequence: CASSLVRTYSGNTIYF. The CDR3 DNA follows: TGTGCCAGCAGCTTGGTCAGGACGTACTCTGGAAACACCATATATTTT.

This clone was observed a single time. The V and J genes are TRBV7-9 and TRBJ2-7; 10 bases line up with TRBD1. The CDR3 covers 15 residues. With 6 bases clipped from V and 1 base from J, the junction kept 6 bases outside the gene matches. Germline V lookup: CDR1 SEHNR, CDR2 FQNEAQ (reference sequence). This chain's CDR3 is CASSPGTGASYEQYF. The CDR3, as DNA: TGTGCCAGCAGTCCCGGGACAGGGGCTTCCTACGAGCAGTACTTC.